This T cell receptor (beta chain) was captured in a study of T cells in women clearing cervical HPV infection. The V gene's germline CDR1 is DFQATT and CDR2 SNEGSKA (reference sequence). The CDR3 is 13 amino acids. V shed 2 bases and J shed 10 bases, with 12 bases lying between them. Assay: immunoSEQ multiplex PCR; the TCRdb copy retains only in-frame clones and omits some. This specimen shows about 46,000 clones; the ten leading clones hold 35% to 45%. Cervical HPV DNA detected by MY09/MY11 PCR, typed by dot-blot. For this clone: Sequencing ends 3 residues short of the CDR3 end; the germline J gene provides the rest.

This clonotype was sampled from a woman aged 18 to 75 with a cervical HPV16 infection that either progressed to CIN3+ or cleared (not recorded which). Source material: blood buffy coat. The gene calls are TRBV20-1 and TRBJ1-6, with D uncertain. The part of the CDR3 DNA that was read is TGCAGTGCTAGATCCATCGGTGAATCACCC. Translation: CSARSIGESP. The CDR3, in full, reads CSARSIGESPLHF.